The clone carrying this T cell receptor (beta chain) was recorded once. The data derive from a study of control samples from healthy donors and cancer patients. TCRdb keeps only in-frame clones here, not all; method: immunoSEQ multiplex PCR. The profile shows some 150,000 clones, under 96% of them singletons. The CDR3 has 16 amino acids. Trimming at V came to 2 bases and at J to 4 bases, leaving 7 bases not matched to a gene. The germline gives CDR1 SEHNR, CDR2 FQNEAQ (reference sequence). The origin of this receptor is a woman aged 25 to 39 in good health. Sequencing was done on a sample of blood. V is TRBV7-9 and J is TRBJ1-5, with 8 bases lining up with TRBD1. The CDR3 spells CASSLWQGARNQPQHF. The CDR3 DNA sequence: TGTGCCAGCAGCTTATGGCAGGGGGCCCGTAATCAGCCCCAGCATTTT.